This TCR beta chain was identified in a study of identical twins. Germline lookup yields CDR1 MNHNS and CDR2 SASEGT. Trimming removed 5 bases from V and 4 bases from J; junction bases left unmatched: 8. The CDR3 extends over 15 amino acids. This clonotype occurred a few times. Its antigen remains unknown. A universal primer site was incorporated via template switching, and the cDNA contained unique molecular identifiers. TCRdb reanalysed the 5' RACE reads using MiXCR and keeps one entry per CDR3 protein. The table shows some 590,000 distinct CDR3 sequences, with 9% to 10% occurring only once. Study-wide results and caveats: Its conclusions, products of cross-sectional statistical analysis, did not come from following the same donors.

The same sample was also used in a study of yellow fever vaccine responses in identical twins. That investigation notes: Twins' T cell vaccine responses reportedly looked partly convergent, partly personalized.

The sample taken for sequencing was PBMCs. The gene calls are TRBV6-1 and TRBJ2-7; 10 bases fit TRBD2. The origin of this receptor is a woman under 30 in good health. CDR3 DNA sequence: TGTGCCAGCAGTCCCTCTTGGACTAGCGGTTACGAGCAGTACTTC. Residues: CASSPSWTSGYEQYF.